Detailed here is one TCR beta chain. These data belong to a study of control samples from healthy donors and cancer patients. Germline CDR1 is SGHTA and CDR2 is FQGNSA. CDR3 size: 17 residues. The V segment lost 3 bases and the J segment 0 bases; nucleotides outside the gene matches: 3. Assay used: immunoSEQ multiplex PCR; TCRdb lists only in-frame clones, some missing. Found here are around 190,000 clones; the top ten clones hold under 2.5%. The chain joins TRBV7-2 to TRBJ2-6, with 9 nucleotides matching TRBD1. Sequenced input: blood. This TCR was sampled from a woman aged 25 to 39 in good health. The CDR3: CASSFGTGSSGANVLTF. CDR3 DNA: TGTGCCAGCAGCTTTGGGACAGGGAGCTCTGGGGCCAACGTCCTGACTTTC. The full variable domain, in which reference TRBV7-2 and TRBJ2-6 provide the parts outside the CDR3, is GAGVSQSPSNKVTEKGKDVELRCDPISGHTALYWYRQSLGQGLEFLIYFQGNSAPDKSGLPSDRFSAERTGGSVSTLTIQRTQQEDSAVYLCASSFGTGSSGANVLTFGAGSRLTVL.